These 27 T cell receptor beta chains share one sample of origin, sequenced in a study of memory CD4+ T cells and cytomegalovirus serostatus. Single viable CD3+CD4+CD8-CD45RO+ cells were sorted as the memory CD4+ T cells. Using immunoSEQ multiplex PCR, the repertoire was profiled, and TCRdb retains in-frame clones only, with some absent. This repertoire shows 60,000 to 70,000 clones, around 80% found once; its top ten account for around 0.51%. The sequencing input was memory CD4+ T cells from blood. The receptors shown here come from an adult in good health and CMV-seronegative. Some clones in this sample may be carry-over from other donors' samples.

V is TRBV28 and J is TRBJ1-2, with 10 bases aligning to TRBD1. Trimming took 4 bases from V and 3 from J; bases not matched to a gene: 8. Germline V gives CDR1 MDHEN, CDR2 SYDVKM. The CDR3 has 16 amino acids. As DNA, the CDR3 is TGTGCCAGCAGTTCCGGACAGGGGGACTCTGACTATGGCTACACCTTC. Its protein is CASSSGQGDSDYGYTF.

The chain links TRBV18 to TRBJ2-1; D tentatively reads TRBD1 or TRBD2 (5 bases each). Germline lookup yields CDR1 KGHSH and CDR2 LQKENI. The CDR3 covers 14 residues. With 2 bases removed from V and 6 bases from J, the gap between germline ends came to 11 bases. This CDR3 reads CASSPGASPNEQFF. The CDR3 bases are TGTGCCAGCTCACCAGGGGCTAGCCCCAATGAGCAGTTCTTC.

The V call is TRBV5-1, the J call TRBJ2-3, with D possibly being TRBD2 (6 bases). The CDR3 extends over 15 amino acids. V lost 2 bases and J 6 bases, leaving 16 bases between the germline ends. Germline-derived CDR1 and CDR2 are SGHRS and YFSETQ. CDR3 region: CASSFVGTGGDTQYF. Here the CDR3 DNA reads TGCGCCAGCAGCTTTGTCGGGACTGGCGGCGATACGCAGTATTTT.

The chain couples TRBV18 to TRBJ2-2; D is perhaps TRBD1 (6 bases). Trimming took 4 bases from V and 0 from J, leaving 9 bases between them. Germline loops: CDR1 KGHSH, CDR2 LQKENI. The CDR3 covers 15 residues. This chain's CDR3 is CASSRQGSNTGELFF. CDR3 nucleotide sequence: TGTGCCAGCTCACGGCAGGGGTCGAACACCGGGGAGCTGTTTTTT.

This clone was detected a few times. The CDR3 coding sequence is TGTGCCAGCAGCTCAAGAGCGGGAGGGACAGATACGCAGTATTTT. It is translated as CASSSRAGGTDTQYF. V is TRBV11-2 and J is TRBJ2-3; 10 nucleotides agree with TRBD2. Germline V CDR1 and CDR2: SGHAT, FQNNGV. V trimming: 4 bases; J trimming: 3 bases; junction bases outside the gene matches: 4. The CDR3 has 15 residues. The whole variable domain, filled in from reference TRBV11-2 and TRBJ2-3, reads EAGVAQSPRYKIIEKRQSVAFWCNPISGHATLYWYQQILGQGPKLLIQFQNNGVVDDSQLPKDRFSAERLKGVDSTLKIQPAKLEDSAVYLCASSSRAGGTDTQYFGPGTRLTVL.

The rearrangement uses TRBV5-6 and TRBJ2-5; D not certain. The V end was cut by 0 bases, the J end by 5 bases, with 5 bases between. CDR3 length: 12 amino acids. Looked up from germline, CDR1 is SGHDT and CDR2 is YYEEEE. CDR3: CASSLARETQYF. CDR3 nucleotide sequence: TGTGCCAGCAGCTTGGCCAGGGAGACCCAGTACTTC.

The chain carries TRBV6-6 and TRBJ1-1; tentative D call: TRBD1 (5 bases). The ends were cut back, 2 bases at V and 8 bases at J, with 12 bases in the middle. The CDR3 is 13 residues long. The germline gives CDR1 MNHNY, CDR2 SVGAGI (reference sequence). CDR3 coding DNA: TGTGCCAGCAGTTACGGGACGGGTATGGAAGCTTTCTTT. Protein sequence: CASSYGTGMEAFF.

The rearrangement uses TRBV12-2 and TRBJ1-2; the table's D gene call, TRBD1, was not cross checked with the DNA. TRBV12-2 is classified as a pseudogene. The CDR3 sequence is 16 residues long. The CDR3 coding sequence is TGTGCAAGTCGCTTAGGGTCGGGCAGGGGTGACTATGGCTACACCTTC. This gives the protein CASRLGSGRGDYGYTF.

This chain joins TRBV7-9 and TRBJ2-7, with TRBD1 matching 7 bases. Germline V lookup: CDR1 SEHNR, CDR2 FQNEAQ (reference sequence). Unmatched junction bases numbered 9, after V lost 1 base and J lost 6 bases. This CDR3 contains 15 residues. The CDR3 DNA reads as TGTGCCAGCAGCTTAGGGACAGGCTTCCGTAGCGAGCAGTACTTC. It encodes CASSLGTGFRSEQYF.

The table lists this clone with a count of one. The V and J genes are TRBV5-8 and TRBJ2-1; D is uncertain. This CDR3 contains 11 residues. V was clipped by 7 bases and J by 4 bases, with 6 bases between them. CDR1 and CDR2 from the germline V gene are SGHTS and YDEGEE. This CDR3 is CASRIYNEQFF. As DNA, the CDR3 is TGTGCCAGCCGTATTTACAATGAGCAGTTCTTC.

The chain carries TRBV5-6 and TRBJ1-5; D gene ambiguous. The CDR3 has 13 residues. V was clipped by 4 bases and J by 4 bases, with 9 bases between them. CDR1 is SGHDT and CDR2 is YYEEEE in the germline V gene. The CDR3 reads CASSRWGNQPQHF. CDR3 nucleotide sequence: TGTGCCAGCAGCCGGTGGGGAAATCAGCCCCAGCATTTT.

The table lists this clone with a few counts. The chain uses TRBV5-1 and TRBJ1-4, with 9 bases matching TRBD1. This CDR3 region has 17 residues. With V trimmed by 0 bases and J by 5 bases, 8 bases remained unmatched. Germline V gene sequence: CDR1 SGHRS, CDR2 YFSETQ. The CDR3 DNA reads as TGCGCCAGCAGCTTGGAAGGGTATGGACAGGGGAATGAAAAACTGTTTTTT. It encodes CASSLEGYGQGNEKLFF. The full variable domain, rest sourced from reference TRBV5-1 and TRBJ1-4, is KAGVTQTPRYLIKTRGQQVTLSCSPISGHRSVSWYQQTPGQGLQFLFEYFSETQRNKGNFPGRFSGRQFSNSRSEMNVSTLELGDSALYLCASSLEGYGQGNEKLFFGSGTQLSVL.

This chain uses TRBV6-1 with TRBJ1-1; no reliable D call. The germline V and J ends were trimmed by 7 bases and 5 bases, with 11 bases remaining between them. The CDR3 length is 12 residues. Germline CDR1 and CDR2: MNHNS and SASEGT. DNA for the CDR3: TGTGCCAGCATGGGTACGCGGACTGAAGCTTTCTTT. Encoded protein: CASMGTRTEAFF.

Points on this clone: Its ends do not fully match the called genes, so a read error is possible. This chain joins TRBV28 and TRBJ2-1, with 8 bases aligning to TRBD2. Germline loops: CDR1 MDHEN, CDR2 SYDVKM. CDR3 size: 12 residues. CDR3 nucleotide sequence: TGTGCCAGCAGTTTACCCGGACTAGCCTCGGTCTTC. Protein product: CASSLPGLASVF.

V gene TRBV5-1 combines with J gene TRBJ1-1; D unresolved. The V gene lost 0 bases and the J gene lost 3 bases, with 12 bases spanning the gap. The CDR3 is made up of 15 amino acids. Germline V CDR1 and CDR2: SGHRS, YFSETQ. The CDR3 loop reads CASSLVGHGDTEAFF. Here the CDR3 DNA reads TGCGCCAGCAGCTTGGTCGGCCATGGGGACACTGAAGCTTTCTTT.

The V call is TRBV9, the J call TRBJ2-1; 9 bases are a match to TRBD2. This CDR3 comprises 16 residues. The germline CDR1 and CDR2 sequences are SGDLS and YYNGEE. After removal of 4 bases from V and 1 base from J, the junction contained 6 bases not matched to a gene. The CDR3 is CASSSFSGRSYNEQFF. CDR3 bases: TGTGCCAGCAGCTCCTTTAGCGGGAGATCCTACAATGAGCAGTTCTTC. The full variable domain, completed using reference TRBV9 and TRBJ2-1, is DSGVTQTPKHLITATGQRVTLRCSPRSGDLSVYWYQQSLDQGLQFLIQYYNGEERAKGNILERFSAQQFPDLHSELNLSSLELGDSALYFCASSSFSGRSYNEQFFGPGTRLTVL.

V usage is TRBV5-4 and J usage is TRBJ2-2; 8 bases fit TRBD1. Looked up from germline, CDR1 is SGHNT and CDR2 is YYREEE (reference sequence). CDR3 length: 16 residues. J was trimmed by 3 bases and V by 0 bases; bases with no gene match: 4. This CDR3 is CASSLAPGQDTGELFF. DNA of the CDR3: TGTGCCAGCAGCTTGGCCCCGGGACAGGACACCGGGGAGCTGTTTTTT.

This chain joins TRBV6-5 and TRBJ1-1; 7 nucleotides agree with TRBD1. Germline trimming cut 0 bases from V and 11 bases from J; bases unmatched to any gene: 12. The CDR3 has 15 residues. The V gene's germline CDR1 is MNHEY and CDR2 SVGAGI. This CDR3 is CASSYSISARGTAFF. The CDR3 DNA sequence: TGTGCCAGCAGTTACTCGATTAGCGCCAGGGGGACGGCTTTCTTT.

V and J are TRBV2 and TRBJ1-2; TRBD1 is a possible D gene (6 bases). V lost 3 bases, J lost 4 bases, and 15 bases lay in between. The CDR3 runs 15 residues. Germline assignment: CDR1 SNHLY and CDR2 FYNNEI. The CDR3 nucleotides read TGTGCCAGCAGTGAGGGCAGGGGCATGGGCTATGGCTACACCTTC. Translated, it gives CASSEGRGMGYGYTF. The complete variable domain, with remaining parts taken from reference TRBV2 and TRBJ1-2, reads EPEVTQTPSHQVTQMGQEVILRCVPISNHLYFYWYRQILGQKVEFLVSFYNNEISEKSEIFDDQFSVERPDGSNFTLKIRSTKLEDSAMYFCASSEGRGMGYGYTFGSGTRLTVV.

The gene calls are TRBV7-2 and TRBJ2-1; D is unresolved. Trimming removed 5 bases from V and 9 bases from J, with 11 bases in between. Looked up from germline, CDR1 is SGHTA and CDR2 is FQGNSA. The CDR3 loop spans 12 amino acids. CDR3 bases: TGTGCCAGCAGCCCCCTATTGAGTGAGCAGTTCTTC. Translated: CASSPLLSEQFF.

CDR3 in amino acids: CASSFRTSGVNEQFF. The DNA for the CDR3 is TGTGCCAGCAGCTTCCGGACTAGCGGCGTCAATGAGCAGTTCTTC. The rearrangement joins TRBV14 to TRBJ2-1, with TRBD2 identical over 10 bases. This CDR3 is 15 amino acids long. CDR1 and CDR2 from the germline V gene are SGHDN and FVKESK. Germline trimming cut 5 bases from V and 6 bases from J; bases unmatched to any gene: 7.

The chain links TRBV7-9 to TRBJ2-1; the D is unclear. The length of the CDR3 is 12 residues. CDR1 is SEHNR, CDR2 FQNEAQ, per germline (reference sequence). With 3 bases removed from V and 4 bases from J, the gap between germline ends came to 4 bases. The CDR3 DNA reads TGTGCCAGCAGCTTGCGGTACAATGAGCAGTTCTTC. Its translation: CASSLRYNEQFF. Full variable domain (missing parts from reference TRBV7-9 and TRBJ2-1): DTGVSQNPRHKITKRGQNVTFRCDPISEHNRLYWYRQTLGQGPEFLTYFQNEAQLEKSRLLSDRFSAERPKGSFSTLEIQRTEQGDSAMYLCASSLRYNEQFFGPGTRLTVL.

V gene TRBV7-2 combines with J gene TRBJ1-2; 8 bases line up with TRBD1. The CDR3 totals 16 residues. Germline V CDR1 and CDR2: SGHTA, FQGNSA. J lost 7 bases, V lost 2 bases, and 12 bases had no gene match. This CDR3 is CASSLRNGDRKGGYTF. The CDR3 DNA follows: TGTGCCAGCAGCTTACGGAACGGGGACAGGAAGGGTGGCTACACCTTC.

This clone was seen a few times. The chain combines TRBV9 with TRBJ2-3; no clear D gene. CDR3 length: 13 amino acids. Per germline, CDR1 SGDLS and CDR2 YYNGEE. Trimming pared 0 bases from V and 2 bases from J, leaving 4 bases between. CDR3 sequence reads: CASSVAPTDTQYF. The CDR3 DNA is TGTGCCAGCAGCGTAGCTCCCACAGATACGCAGTATTTT.

The chain combines TRBV30 with TRBJ1-5; D is unclear. Looked up from germline, CDR1 is GTSNPN and CDR2 is SVGIG (reference sequence). CDR3 length: 16 amino acids. Trimming shortened V by 4 bases and J by 5 bases, and 21 bases separated the two germline ends. CDR3 residues: CAWTVEAAEMYQPQHF. The CDR3 coding sequence is TGTGCCTGGACGGTGGAGGCGGCGGAGATGTATCAGCCCCAGCATTTT.

On this clone itself: Other DNA sequences in the same sample also yield this CDR3. CDR3 residues: CASSLDLSGNTIYF. The CDR3 coding sequence is TGTGCCAGCAGCCTGGACCTCTCTGGAAACACCATATATTTT. The chain has TRBV5-6 and TRBJ1-3; unclear D gene. The CDR3 is 14 residues long. Germline CDR1 reads SGHDT; CDR2 reads YYEEEE. Trimming shortened V by 4 bases and J by 0 bases, and 8 bases separated the two germline ends.

The chain joins TRBV6-6 to TRBJ1-2; no clear D gene. The V gene lost 2 bases and the J gene lost 3 bases, with 13 bases spanning the gap. CDR1 MNHNY and CDR2 SVGAGI come from the germline V gene (reference sequence). The CDR3 is 15 amino acids. DNA of the CDR3: TGTGCCAGCAGTTACCCCCGCAGCCAATACTATGGCTACACCTTC. It codes for CASSYPRSQYYGYTF.